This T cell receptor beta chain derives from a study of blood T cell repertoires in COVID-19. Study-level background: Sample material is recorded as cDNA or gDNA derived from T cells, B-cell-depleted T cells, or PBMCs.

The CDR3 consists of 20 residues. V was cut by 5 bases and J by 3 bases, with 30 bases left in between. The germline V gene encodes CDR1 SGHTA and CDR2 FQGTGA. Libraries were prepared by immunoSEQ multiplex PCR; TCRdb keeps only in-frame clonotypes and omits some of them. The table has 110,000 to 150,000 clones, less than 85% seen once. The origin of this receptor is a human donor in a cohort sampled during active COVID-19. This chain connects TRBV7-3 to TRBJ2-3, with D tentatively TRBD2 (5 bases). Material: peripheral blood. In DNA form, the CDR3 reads TGTGCCAGCAGCCTATATCCCTCCAGCGGCCTAAGGCGCGGGACAGATACGCAGTATTTT. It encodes CASSLYPSSGLRRGTDTQYF.